This entry is about one T cell receptor (beta chain). In this sample, this clonotype turned up many times. The antigen this receptor binds is unknown. No quality values exist for individual bases; no much larger clone is one base distant. CDR1 is given as DFQATT and CDR2 as SNEGSKA, both from the germline V gene (reference sequence). The CDR3 numbers 14 residues from cysteine through phenylalanine. Only the CDR3 part of the read is kept: 42 bases, read in frame from the first base. Trimming accounts for 3 bases at V and 4 bases at J, while the number of junction bases matched to no gene is 3. This sample is part of a study of patients and donors after allogeneic stem cell transplantation (dated by TCRdb to the early 2020s). Library creation used RT-PCR. These reads were obtained on a NextSeq 550. TCRdb applied fastp at Q25 and MiXCR to the public reads, then kept only in-frame beta chains. One record per CDR3 amino acid sequence lists the most common genes and DNA. Here the sample has about 230,000 distinct CDR3 sequences; around an eighth occur a single time. Around 10% of the sample belongs to the ten largest clones.

Source material: blood, either unsorted or a sorted T cell fraction (not recorded which). The chain couples TRBV20-1 to TRBJ1-5, with 10 central nucleotides matching TRBD1. The clonotype was recovered from a human donor who was either an allogeneic HSCT recipient or a stem cell or donor lymphocyte infusion donor (not recorded which). It is not recorded whose cells these are; they may come from a transplant donor. The bases read TGCAGTGCTAGTTGGGGACAGGGGAATCAGCCCCAGCATTTT. It encodes CSASWGQGNQPQHF.